This T cell receptor (beta chain) derives from a study of T cells in Graves' hyperthyroidism and ophthalmopathy. This clonotype was seen a few times. The target antigen is unknown. An end of the junction differs from the germline gene, which may be a read error. The authors obtained PBMCs from over 8 ml of fresh peripheral blood. The CDR3 contains 15 residues. Per germline, CDR1 SNHLY and CDR2 FYNNEI. Whole-study findings and limits: The model anticipated ophthalmopathy a median approximately 6.7 months pre-onset. Most clonotypes that expanded in the thyroid above 0.001 also showed up in blood.

Authors of the study amplified TCR beta CDR3 regions from RNA transcripts. A first-round RT-PCR of the TCR CDR3 used the HTBI primer set. Each CDR3 protein is one row after TCRdb ran MiXCR on the multiplex PCR reads. The table records about 640,000 distinct CDR3 sequences, roughly 20% of them present only once. This clonotype was obtained from a man in his thirties or forties with Graves' ophthalmopathy. Sequencing was performed on blood. The chain joins TRBV2 to TRBJ2-7; either TRBD1 or TRBD2 may supply D (5 bases each). The CDR3 spells CARRDRDAVAYEQYF. As DNA, the CDR3 is TGTGCCCGCAGGGACCGGGACGCAGTCGCCTACGAGCAGTACTTC.